Each of the 30 T cell receptor beta chains below was sequenced from the same sample in a study of OX40 agonist ivuxolimab in advanced cancers. The assay was immunoSEQ multiplex PCR, and TCRdb's table has in-frame clones only and misses some. The sample yields about 62,000 clones, about 91% seen once. Sequencing was performed on CD4+ or CD8+ T cells sorted from blood, taken in a trial of the OX40 agonist ivuxolimab. The receptor set was obtained from an adult with an advanced solid tumor such as melanoma, head and neck, liver or kidney cancer.

In its sample, this clone was seen a few times. The chain is built from TRBV2 and TRBJ2-3; D is unresolved. The CDR3 runs to 14 residues. Trimming cost V 4 bases and J 0 bases, with 8 bases left between them. Germline V gives CDR1 SNHLY, CDR2 FYNNEI. CDR3 coding DNA: TGTGCCAGCAGTGTTGAAACTAGCACAGATACGCAGTATTTT. Translated, it gives CASSVETSTDTQYF.

This clone was counted a single time. The V call is TRBV27, the J call TRBJ2-2; tentative D call: TRBD1 (6 bases). CDR1 MNHEY and CDR2 SMNVEV come from the germline V gene (reference sequence). The CDR3 is 16 amino acids. V lost 3 bases and J lost 8, with 19 bases in between. The CDR3 region is CASSFATGVFQGELFF. Written as DNA, the CDR3 is TGTGCCAGCAGTTTCGCGACAGGAGTTTTCCAAGGGGAGCTGTTTTTT.

The CDR3 coding sequence is TGTGCCAGCAGTGAATATGTGAGGGAGGGGTTGACCGGGGAGCTGTTTTTT. Translating gives CASSEYVREGLTGELFF. J is TRBJ2-2 and V is TRBV25-1, with TRBD2 matching over 7 bases. V lost 0 bases to trimming and J lost 5 bases; unmatched junction nucleotides: 9. CDR1 is MGHDK, CDR2 SYGVNS, per germline. The CDR3 has 17 residues.

The chain has TRBV7-2 and TRBJ2-4; 16 bases are a match to TRBD2. This CDR3 comprises 16 residues. Germline lookup yields CDR1 SGHTA and CDR2 FQGNSA. The V segment lost 3 bases and the J segment 7 bases; nucleotides outside the gene matches: 3. The CDR3 loop reads CASSLGLAGGENIQYF. The CDR3 DNA reads as TGTGCCAGCAGCTTGGGACTAGCGGGAGGGGAGAACATTCAGTACTTC. Full variable domain (remainder filled in from reference TRBV7-2 and TRBJ2-4): GAGVSQSPSNKVTEKGKDVELRCDPISGHTALYWYRQSLGQGLEFLIYFQGNSAPDKSGLPSDRFSAERTGGSVSTLTIQRTQQEDSAVYLCASSLGLAGGENIQYFGAGTRLSVL.

The V and J genes are TRBV27 and TRBJ2-7; D is unclear. The CDR3 consists of 14 residues. CDR1 is MNHEY, CDR2 SMNVEV, per germline (reference sequence). V lost 0 bases, J lost 3 bases, and 9 bases lay in between. The CDR3 nucleotides read TGTGCCAGCAGTTTATCGGGATACCACTACGAGCAGTACTTC. Protein sequence: CASSLSGYHYEQYF.

The J gene is TRBJ2-1, the V gene TRBV4-3; TRBD1 might be the D (7 bases). Trimming shortened V by 0 bases and J by 3 bases, and 12 bases separated the two germline ends. The CDR3 is 16 amino acids. Germline V CDR1 and CDR2: LGHNA, YSLEER. DNA of the CDR3: TGCGCCAGCAGCCAAGATCTGCAGGGGGGCTACAATGAGCAGTTCTTC. It is translated as CASSQDLQGGYNEQFF.

The chain couples TRBV15 to TRBJ2-7; the match to TRBD2 covers 8 bases. Germline V CDR1 and CDR2: LNHNV, YYDKDF (reference sequence). The CDR3 contains 16 residues. V shed 5 bases and J 0 bases; nucleotides not matched to a gene: 9. CDR3 region: CATSSAGTRSSYEQYF. CDR3 coding DNA: TGTGCCACCAGCTCAGCCGGGACTAGGAGCTCCTACGAGCAGTACTTC.

This sequence joins TRBV7-9 and TRBJ2-5; 14 bases match TRBD2. The germline V gene encodes CDR1 SEHNR and CDR2 FQNEAQ (reference sequence). J was trimmed by 3 bases and V by 4 bases; bases with no gene match: 1. The CDR3 consists of 15 residues. For the CDR3, the DNA is TGTGCCAGCAGCTGGGGACTAGCGGGAGAAGAGACCCAGTACTTC. Its protein product is CASSWGLAGEETQYF.

The gene calls are TRBV7-2 and TRBJ2-1; 8 bases map to TRBD2. The CDR3 has 15 residues. After removal of 4 bases from V and 4 bases from J, the junction contained 6 bases not matched to a gene. CDR1 SGHTA and CDR2 FQGNSA come from the germline V gene. The CDR3 here is CASSYGRASYNEQFF. As DNA, the CDR3 is TGTGCCAGCAGCTACGGGAGGGCCAGTTACAATGAGCAGTTCTTC.

The chain is built from TRBV4-2 and TRBJ2-4; 7 bases match TRBD1. The J segment lost 12 bases and the V segment lost 0 bases, leaving 11 bases of the junction unmatched. The CDR3 is 15 amino acids. CDR1 LGHNA and CDR2 YNFKEQ come from the germline V gene. CDR3 coding DNA: TGTGCCAGCAGCCAAGATCTCGGGACAGCCTCTCATCAGTACTTC. It is translated as CASSQDLGTASHQYF.

The CDR3 sequence: CASSPPGLAGGGFLQYF. The CDR3 coding sequence is TGCGCCAGCAGTCCCCCCGGACTAGCGGGAGGGGGGTTCTTGCAGTATTTT. This chain joins TRBV5-1 and TRBJ2-3; 15 nucleotides line up with TRBD2. Germline CDR1 and CDR2: SGHRS and YFSETQ. The CDR3 covers 17 residues. Trimming cost V 5 bases and J 11 bases; bases outside gene matches: 15.

The V and J genes are TRBV5-6 and TRBJ2-5, with 9 positions matching TRBD1. Looked up from germline, CDR1 is SGHDT and CDR2 is YYEEEE. This CDR3 spans 16 amino acids. J gave up 4 bases and V 3 bases, and 10 bases lay outside the gene matches. The CDR3 DNA sequence: TGTGCCAGCAGCTCCGGGACAGGGTCATTAGGAGAGACCCAGTACTTC. Its translation: CASSSGTGSLGETQYF.

This clone is medium-sized within its sample. The gene calls are TRBV6-4 and TRBJ2-2; D gene ambiguous. V dropped 2 bases and J dropped 3 bases, with 4 bases sitting between them. This CDR3 region has 13 residues. CDR1 MRHNA and CDR2 SNTAGT come from the germline V gene. The chain's CDR3 is CASSDRDTGELFF. Written as DNA, the CDR3 is TGTGCCAGCAGTGACAGGGACACCGGGGAGCTGTTTTTT.

The chain carries TRBV13 and TRBJ2-5, with unresolved D. V was shortened by 7 bases and J by 2 bases, with 11 bases between the two germline ends. CDR3 size: 13 residues. Looked up from germline, CDR1 is PRHDT and CDR2 is FYEKMQ (reference sequence). This CDR3 is CASTLRLQETQYF. In DNA, the CDR3 is TGTGCCAGCACCCTGCGATTACAAGAGACCCAGTACTTC.

The chain uses TRBV28 and TRBJ2-7; 8 bases align to TRBD2. Germline V lookup: CDR1 MDHEN, CDR2 SYDVKM. Losses at the gene ends were 4 bases for V and 3 bases for J; bases not matched to a gene: 5. CDR3 length: 14 residues. The CDR3 DNA reads TGTGCCAGCAGTTCGGGACTAGTCGTCTACGAGCAGTACTTC. Protein: CASSSGLVVYEQYF. Full variable domain (remainder filled in from reference TRBV28 and TRBJ2-7): DVKVTQSSRYLVKRTGEKVFLECVQDMDHENMFWYRQDPGLGLRLIYFSYDVKMKEKGDIPEGYSVSREKKERFSLILESASTNQTSMYLCASSSGLVVYEQYFGPGTRLTVT.

This sequence joins TRBV7-2 and TRBJ1-3, with no clear D. From germline, CDR1 is SGHTA and CDR2 FQGNSA. Trimming removed 5 bases from V and 2 bases from J, with 10 bases in between. The CDR3 sequence is 14 residues long. The CDR3 loop is CASSPIGPGNTIYF. CDR3 DNA: TGTGCCAGCAGCCCGATTGGACCTGGAAACACCATATATTTT.

This clone occurred once. The rearrangement links TRBV5-4 to TRBJ2-5; a weak D match, TRBD1 (6 bases). V shed 1 base and J shed 2 bases, with 9 bases lying between them. Germline V CDR1 and CDR2: SGHNT, YYREEE (reference sequence). The CDR3 is 14 amino acids. The CDR3 coding sequence is TGTGCCAGCAGCTTGCACAGGGATCAAGAGACCCAGTACTTC. Translating gives CASSLHRDQETQYF.

The V and J genes are TRBV5-1 and TRBJ1-4; a possible D gene is TRBD1 (6 bases). CDR1 is SGHRS and CDR2 is YFSETQ in the germline V gene. There are 17 residues in the CDR3. V was shortened by 4 bases and J by 0 bases, with 16 bases between the two germline ends. The CDR3 nucleotides are TGCGCCAGCAGCCTGGACAGATACCAATCAACTAATGAAAAACTGTTTTTT. Its protein is CASSLDRYQSTNEKLFF.

The chain recombines TRBV21-1 with TRBJ2-7; TRBD2, the table's D call, was not compared with the DNA. TRBV21-1 is shown as a pseudogene. The CDR3 has 13 residues. CDR3 coding DNA: TGTGCCAGCAGCAATGGTCGGTCCTACGAGCAGTACTTC. Its protein product is CASSNGRSYEQYF.

The rearrangement joins TRBV9 to TRBJ2-3; TRBD2 might be the D (5 bases). With 2 bases removed from V and 1 base from J, the gap between germline ends came to 11 bases. Per germline, CDR1 SGDLS and CDR2 YYNGEE. The CDR3 has 15 amino acids. The CDR3 bases are TGTGCCAGCAGCGTGGACTCCCGGGGCACAGATACGCAGTATTTT. Residues: CASSVDSRGTDTQYF.

The rearrangement uses TRBV6-4 and TRBJ2-5; 7 bases match TRBD1. The CDR3 extends over 17 amino acids. From germline, CDR1 is MRHNA and CDR2 SNTAGT. V lost 3 bases and J lost 3; bases outside the gene matches: 13. The CDR3 here is CASSDQEPGQPEETQYF. CDR3 nucleotides: TGTGCCAGCAGTGATCAAGAGCCGGGACAGCCCGAAGAGACCCAGTACTTC.

CDR3 DNA sequence: TGTGCCAGCAGCCCGGGGGATAGCAATCAGCCCCAGCATTTT. It is translated as CASSPGDSNQPQHF. The chain links TRBV7-9 to TRBJ1-5; tentatively, D is TRBD1 (5 bases). This CDR3 has 14 residues. Germline V CDR1 and CDR2: SEHNR, FQNEAQ (reference sequence). V was cut by 5 bases and J by 0 bases, with 8 bases left in between.

Points on this clone: Only one base separates this from a far larger clonotype, so it likely reflects a read error. The rearrangement uses TRBV5-2 and TRBJ2-1; the table gives TRBD2 as D, unverified against the DNA. TRBV5-2 is a recognized pseudogene. The CDR3 loop spans 16 amino acids. The CDR3 is CASSQAGTSGMYEQFF. The CDR3 DNA sequence: TGTGCCAGCAGCCAAGCAGGGACTAGCGGGATGTATGAGCAGTTCTTC.

This chain uses TRBV4-3 with TRBJ2-2; D possibly corresponds to TRBD1 (6 bases). The CDR3 is made up of 17 amino acids. CDR1 LGHNA and CDR2 YSLEER come from the germline V gene. The V and J ends lost 4 bases and 1 base respectively, with 16 bases between them. CDR3 loop: CASSPLGQSLNTGELFF. The CDR3, as DNA: TGCGCCAGCAGCCCCCTAGGACAGAGTTTGAACACCGGGGAGCTGTTTTTT.

The chain employs TRBV27 and TRBJ2-7; perhaps TRBD2 as D (5 bases). Trimming cost V 1 base and J 0 bases, with 7 bases left between them. CDR3 length: 14 residues. Germline CDR1 and CDR2: MNHEY and SMNVEV (reference sequence). CDR3 loop: CASSLYGNSYEQYF. The CDR3 coding sequence is TGTGCCAGCAGTTTATACGGGAACTCCTACGAGCAGTACTTC.

The J gene is TRBJ2-3, the V gene TRBV7-2; 8 nucleotides line up with TRBD2. The CDR3 length is 15 residues. In germline, CDR1 is SGHTA, CDR2 FQGNSA. Trimming removed 2 bases from V and 5 bases from J; junction bases left unmatched: 6. The CDR3 loop reads CASSLRGTSRDTQYF. The CDR3 coding sequence is TGTGCCAGCAGCTTACGAGGGACTAGTAGAGATACGCAGTATTTT.

The gene calls are TRBV7-9 and TRBJ2-7; 7 bases are a match to TRBD1. Germline V lookup: CDR1 SEHNR, CDR2 FQNEAQ (reference sequence). The CDR3 spans 12 residues. V lost 3 bases and J lost 6; bases outside the gene matches: 2. CDR3 loop: CASSLTGTEQYF. The CDR3 nucleotides are TGTGCCAGCAGCTTGACAGGGACCGAGCAGTACTTC.

This clone was picked up one time. The rearrangement uses TRBV5-4 and TRBJ2-5; possibly TRBD1 for D (6 bases). This CDR3 contains 13 residues. CDR1 and CDR2 (germline): SGHNT, YYREEE (reference sequence). V lost 7 bases, J lost 3 bases, and 13 bases lay in between. The CDR3: CASYGAGEETQYF. CDR3 sequence (DNA): TGTGCCAGCTACGGGGCAGGGGAAGAGACCCAGTACTTC. Supplemented by reference TRBV5-4 and TRBJ2-5, the full variable domain reads ETGVTQSPTHLIKTRGQQVTLRCSSQSGHNTVSWYQQALGQGPQFIFQYYREEENGRGNFPPRFSGLQFPNYSSELNVNALELDDSALYLCASYGAGEETQYFGPGTRLLVL.

The rearrangement links TRBV14 to TRBJ2-7; D may be TRBD2 (5 bases). The CDR3 runs 15 residues. Germline lookup yields CDR1 SGHDN and CDR2 FVKESK. The V end lost 0 bases, the J end lost 3 bases, and 12 bases lay between the germline ends. CDR3 nucleotides: TGTGCCAGCAGCCAAGATGTTCGGGAAGGCTACGAGCAGTACTTC. Translating it yields CASSQDVREGYEQYF.

The chain employs TRBV7-9 and TRBJ1-1; D is ambiguous. Trimming pared 3 bases from V and 0 bases from J, leaving 20 bases between. Germline CDR1 is SEHNR and CDR2 is FQNEAQ (reference sequence). The CDR3 contains 18 residues. The chain's CDR3 is CASSLTGSGVVVNTEAFF. For the CDR3, the DNA is TGTGCCAGCAGCTTGACTGGGAGCGGAGTGGTTGTGAACACTGAAGCTTTCTTT.